Below, 16 T cell receptor beta chains from the same sample are listed, as sequenced in a study of beta chain features in type 1 diabetes. The isolated RNA, all of it, was reverse transcribed, so expressed TCRB transcripts were what got sequenced. Libraries were prepared by immunoSEQ multiplex PCR; TCRdb keeps only in-frame clonotypes and omits some of them. In the table there are about 140,000 clones, roughly 9.3% of which are singletons. The sequenced sample was central memory CD4+ T cells from blood. The receptors originated from a woman between 40 and 55 years old in good health.

The gene calls are TRBV5-8 and TRBJ2-3, with D possibly being TRBD1 (6 bases). The CDR3 runs to 15 residues. Germline CDR1 and CDR2: SGHTS and YDEGEE. V gave up 0 bases and J gave up 1 base, with 9 bases separating them. For the CDR3, the DNA is TGTGCCAGCAGCTTGGTGGCAGGGGGCACAGATACGCAGTATTTT. Protein product: CASSLVAGGTDTQYF.

The rearrangement uses TRBV15 and TRBJ2-2, with TRBD1 identical over 8 bases. CDR3 size: 15 residues. Germline values: CDR1 LNHNV, CDR2 YYDKDF (reference sequence). V gave up 0 bases and J gave up 6 bases; unmatched junction bases: 3. DNA of the CDR3: TGTGCCACCAGCAGAGAGACAGGGGTGGCCGGGGAGCTGTTTTTT. Protein sequence: CATSRETGVAGELFF.

The chain employs TRBV2 and TRBJ2-7; 11 nucleotides match TRBD2. Germline V CDR1 and CDR2: SNHLY, FYNNEI. The CDR3 consists of 15 residues. Losses at the gene ends were 5 bases for V and 0 bases for J; bases not matched to a gene: 3. The CDR3 DNA follows: TGTGCCAGCAGTTCCGGGACTAGCGGCTCCTACGAGCAGTACTTC. Its protein is CASSSGTSGSYEQYF.

The rearrangement uses TRBV6-5 and TRBJ2-5; D gene unclear. CDR1 and CDR2 from the germline V gene are MNHEY and SVGAGI. The CDR3 has 13 amino acids. V was shortened by 6 bases and J by 7 bases, with 15 bases between the two germline ends. In DNA form, the CDR3 reads TGTGCCAGCAGGCCCGACACCCTCCGGACCCAGTACTTC. Its translation: CASRPDTLRTQYF.

This clone has at least ten counts. V is TRBV7-9 and J is TRBJ2-7; 10 bases are a match to TRBD2. The length of the CDR3 is 15 residues. V lost 1 base and J lost 7; bases outside the gene matches: 7. CDR1 SEHNR and CDR2 FQNEAQ come from the germline V gene (reference sequence). The DNA of the CDR3 is TGTGCCAGCAGCTTAGGGACTAGCGGCAGTCAAGAGCAGTACTTC. The encoded protein is CASSLGTSGSQEQYF.

This clone was detected only a few times. This chain uses TRBV9 with TRBJ2-7; 9 bases map to TRBD1. With 3 bases clipped from V and 0 bases from J, the junction kept 7 bases outside the gene matches. The CDR3 consists of 16 residues. CDR1 is SGDLS and CDR2 is YYNGEE in the germline V gene. In nucleotides, the CDR3 is TGTGCCAGCAGCGCAAAAGACAGGGGGTTCTCCTACGAGCAGTACTTC. Protein sequence: CASSAKDRGFSYEQYF.

Remarks on this clone: The same CDR3 is also encoded by other DNA sequences in this sample. This sequence joins TRBV7-9 and TRBJ2-3; unclear D gene. Per the germline V gene, CDR1 is SEHNR and CDR2 is FQNEAQ (reference sequence). The V gene lost 1 base and the J gene lost 2 bases, with 7 bases spanning the gap. The CDR3 spans 14 residues. CDR3 residues: CASSLDRYTDTQYF. The CDR3 DNA is TGTGCCAGCAGCTTAGATCGGTACACAGATACGCAGTATTTT. The whole variable domain, remainder taken from reference TRBV7-9 and TRBJ2-3, is DTGVSQNPRHKITKRGQNVTFRCDPISEHNRLYWYRQTLGQGPEFLTYFQNEAQLEKSRLLSDRFSAERPKGSFSTLEIQRTEQGDSAMYLCASSLDRYTDTQYFGPGTRLTVL.

This sequence joins TRBV5-1 and TRBJ1-1; 8 nucleotides align to TRBD1. Germline lookup yields CDR1 SGHRS and CDR2 YFSETQ. V lost 0 bases to trimming and J lost 4 bases; unmatched junction nucleotides: 20. The CDR3 has 20 amino acids. The CDR3 DNA reads TGCGCCAGCAGCTTGGCGCGCAACCGGGACAGGAGTTATCGGGGCACTGAAGCTTTCTTT. As protein: CASSLARNRDRSYRGTEAFF. Based on the CDR3 plus reference TRBV5-1 and TRBJ1-1, the full variable domain is KAGVTQTPRYLIKTRGQQVTLSCSPISGHRSVSWYQQTPGQGLQFLFEYFSETQRNKGNFPGRFSGRQFSNSRSEMNVSTLELGDSALYLCASSLARNRDRSYRGTEAFFGQGTRLTVV.

V is TRBV5-1 and J is TRBJ2-3, with D possibly matching TRBD1 (5 bases). This CDR3 region has 16 residues. Germline CDR1 SGHRS, CDR2 YFSETQ. The V gene lost 0 bases and the J gene lost 4 bases, with 15 bases spanning the gap. CDR3 residues: CASSLADNPTADTQYF. The CDR3 DNA reads TGCGCCAGCAGCTTGGCCGATAACCCGACAGCAGATACGCAGTATTTT.

Remarks on this clone: No conserved phenylalanine or tryptophan ends this CDR3, so it is likely a read error. The V and J genes are TRBV7-6 and TRBJ1-3; a weak D match, TRBD1 (5 bases). The germline CDR1 and CDR2 sequences are SGHVS and FNYEAQ. The CDR3 spans 17 residues. Trimming cost V 5 bases and J 3 bases, with 20 bases left between them. CDR3 coding DNA: TGTGCCAGCAGCCTTCGCGGCGCAGGGCGAGGTGGAAACACCATATATTCT. This encodes CASSLRGAGRGGNTIYS.

This clone was found many times. The CDR3 bases are TGTGCCAGCAGTGATCGTGGCGGGACTGGGCTCAGCGGCGAGTCCCTCCACTTT. Its protein is CASSDRGGTGLSGESLHF. V usage is TRBV2 and J usage is TRBJ1-6; D possibly corresponds to TRBD1 (5 bases). CDR3 size: 18 residues. V was pared by 3 bases and J by 14 bases, with 29 bases between. CDR1 and CDR2 (germline): SNHLY, FYNNEI.

This clone was detected only a few times. The CDR3 coding sequence is TGCGCCAGCAGCCAAGACCGAGGGAGGAATGGCTACACCTTC. This sequence encodes CASSQDRGRNGYTF. The chain has TRBV4-3 and TRBJ1-2; D is ambiguous. Germline V lookup: CDR1 LGHNA, CDR2 YSLEER. The germline V and J ends were trimmed by 0 bases and 6 bases, with 11 bases remaining between them. This CDR3 is 14 amino acids long.

This clone was seen only a few times. The chain employs TRBV7-2 and TRBJ2-3; D gene ambiguous. There are 15 residues in the CDR3. CDR1 and CDR2 (germline): SGHTA, FQGNSA. V lost 1 base, J lost 2 bases, and 10 bases lay in between. The CDR3 loop reads CASSLVVVPTDTQYF. In DNA form, the CDR3 reads TGTGCCAGCAGCTTAGTAGTGGTTCCCACAGATACGCAGTATTTT.

The chain recombines TRBV9 with TRBJ1-4; TRBD1 matches 12 bases. The V segment lost 0 bases and the J segment 5 bases; nucleotides outside the gene matches: 5. The CDR3 spans 17 residues. CDR1 and CDR2 from the germline V gene are SGDLS and YYNGEE. This CDR3 is CASSVEGTGGRNEKLFF. The DNA of the CDR3 is TGTGCCAGCAGCGTAGAAGGGACAGGGGGCAGGAATGAAAAACTGTTTTTT.

This clone was detected a few times. This chain joins TRBV4-3 and TRBJ2-5, with TRBD1 matching over 8 bases. Germline V gene data show CDR1 as LGHNA and CDR2 as YSLEER. The ends lost 4 bases at V and 5 bases at J; junction bases unmatched: 9. The CDR3 spans 15 residues. In DNA form, the CDR3 reads TGCGCCAGCAGCCTTGACAGGGGAGTGACGGAGACCCAGTACTTC. As protein: CASSLDRGVTETQYF.

The CDR3 coding sequence is TGCGCCAGCAGCCCTGGGGGGAGAGCAGATACGCAGTATTTT. Encoded protein: CASSPGGRADTQYF. The chain employs TRBV4-1 and TRBJ2-3; D might be TRBD2 (6 bases). V was shortened by 4 bases and J by 4 bases, with 12 bases between the two germline ends. The CDR3 is 14 residues long. CDR1 is MGHRA, CDR2 YSYEKL, per germline.